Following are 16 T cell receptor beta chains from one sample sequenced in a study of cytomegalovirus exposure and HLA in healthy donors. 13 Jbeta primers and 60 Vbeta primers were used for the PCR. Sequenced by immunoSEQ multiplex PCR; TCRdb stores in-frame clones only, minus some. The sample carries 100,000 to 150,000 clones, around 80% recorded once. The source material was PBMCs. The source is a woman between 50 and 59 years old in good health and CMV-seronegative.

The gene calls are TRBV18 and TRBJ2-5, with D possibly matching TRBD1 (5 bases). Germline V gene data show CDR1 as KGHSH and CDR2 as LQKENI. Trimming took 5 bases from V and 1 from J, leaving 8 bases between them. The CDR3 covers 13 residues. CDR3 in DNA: TGTGCCAGCTCAGGCAGGGCCCAAGAGACCCAGTACTTC. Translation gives CASSGRAQETQYF.

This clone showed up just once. Written as DNA, the CDR3 is TGTGCCAGCAGCTTTGGGGGGGAGCTATATGGCTACACCTTC. Translated: CASSFGGELYGYTF. The chain carries TRBV13 and TRBJ1-2, with D possibly TRBD1 on 5 matching bases. The CDR3 sequence is 14 residues long. V was cut by 3 bases and J by 5 bases, with 13 bases left in between. Per the germline V gene, CDR1 is PRHDT and CDR2 is FYEKMQ (reference sequence).

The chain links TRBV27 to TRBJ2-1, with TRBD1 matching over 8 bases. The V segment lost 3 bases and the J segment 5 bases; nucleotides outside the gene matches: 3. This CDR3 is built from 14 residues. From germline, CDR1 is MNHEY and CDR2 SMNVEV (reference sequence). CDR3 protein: CASSFRGPDNEQFF. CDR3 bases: TGTGCCAGCAGTTTCAGGGGGCCTGACAATGAGCAGTTCTTC.

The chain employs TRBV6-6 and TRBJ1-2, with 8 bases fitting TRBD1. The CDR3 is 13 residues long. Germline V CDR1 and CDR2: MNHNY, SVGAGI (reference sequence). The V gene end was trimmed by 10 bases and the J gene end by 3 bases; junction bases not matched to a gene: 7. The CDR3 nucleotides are TGTGCCAACAAGGCGGGACAGGACTATGGCTACACCTTC. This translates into CANKAGQDYGYTF.

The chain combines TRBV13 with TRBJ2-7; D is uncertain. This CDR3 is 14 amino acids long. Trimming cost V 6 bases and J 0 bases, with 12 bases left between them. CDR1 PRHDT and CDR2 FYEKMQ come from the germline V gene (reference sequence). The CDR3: CASSPLPLSYEQYF. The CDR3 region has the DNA TGTGCCAGCAGTCCACTCCCACTCTCCTACGAGCAGTACTTC.

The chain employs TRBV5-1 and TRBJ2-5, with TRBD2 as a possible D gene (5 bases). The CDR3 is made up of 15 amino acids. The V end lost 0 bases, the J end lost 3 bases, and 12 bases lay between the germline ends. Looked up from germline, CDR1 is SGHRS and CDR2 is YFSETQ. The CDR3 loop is CASSLGRVGKETQYF. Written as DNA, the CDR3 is TGCGCCAGCAGCTTGGGGCGGGTAGGAAAAGAGACCCAGTACTTC.

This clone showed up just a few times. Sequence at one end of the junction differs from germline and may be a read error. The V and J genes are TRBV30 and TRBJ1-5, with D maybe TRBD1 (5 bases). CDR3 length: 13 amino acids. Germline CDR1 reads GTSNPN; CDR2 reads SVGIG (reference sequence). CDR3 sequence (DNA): TGTGCCTGGAGGGGGGGGTTTGGGCAGCCCCAGAATTTT. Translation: CAWRGGFGQPQNF.

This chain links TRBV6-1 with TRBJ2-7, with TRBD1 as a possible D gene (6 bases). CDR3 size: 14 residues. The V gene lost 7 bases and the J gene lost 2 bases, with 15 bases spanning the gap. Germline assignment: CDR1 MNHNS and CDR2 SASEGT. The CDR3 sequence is CASTLGRGTYEQYV. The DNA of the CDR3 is TGTGCCAGCACCCTGGGCAGGGGAACCTACGAGCAGTACGTC.

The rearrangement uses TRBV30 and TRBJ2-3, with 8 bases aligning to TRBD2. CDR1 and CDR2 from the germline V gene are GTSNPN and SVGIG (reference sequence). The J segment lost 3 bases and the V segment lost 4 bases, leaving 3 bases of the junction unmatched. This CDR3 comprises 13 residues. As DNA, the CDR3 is TGTGCCTGGAAAGGCGGGAGGACAGATACGCAGTATTTT. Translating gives CAWKGGRTDTQYF.

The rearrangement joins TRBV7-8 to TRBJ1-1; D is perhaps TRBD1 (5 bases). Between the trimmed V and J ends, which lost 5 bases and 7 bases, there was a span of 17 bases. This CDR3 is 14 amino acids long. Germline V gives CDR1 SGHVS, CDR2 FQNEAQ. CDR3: CASSRRWGDHEAFF. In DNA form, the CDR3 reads TGTGCCAGCAGCCGTCGCTGGGGGGATCATGAAGCTTTCTTT. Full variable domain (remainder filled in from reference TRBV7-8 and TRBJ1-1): GAGVSQSPRYKVAKRGQDVALRCDPISGHVSLFWYQQALGQGPEFLTYFQNEAQLDKSGLPSDRFFAERPEGSVSTLKIQRTQQEDSAVYLCASSRRWGDHEAFFGQGTRLTVV.

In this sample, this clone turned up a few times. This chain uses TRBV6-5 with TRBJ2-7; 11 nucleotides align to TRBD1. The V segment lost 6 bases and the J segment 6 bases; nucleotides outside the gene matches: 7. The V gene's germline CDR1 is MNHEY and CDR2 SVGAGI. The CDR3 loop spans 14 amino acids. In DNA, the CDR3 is TGTGCCAGCAGCACCGGGACAGGGGGTTCCGAGCAGTACTTC. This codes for CASSTGTGGSEQYF.

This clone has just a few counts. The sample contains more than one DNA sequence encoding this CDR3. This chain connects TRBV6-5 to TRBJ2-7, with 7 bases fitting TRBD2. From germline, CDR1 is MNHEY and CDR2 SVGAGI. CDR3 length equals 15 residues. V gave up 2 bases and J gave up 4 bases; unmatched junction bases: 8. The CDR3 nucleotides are TGTGCCAGCAGTTACCGGGCTAGCGGTGGATACGAGCAGTACTTC. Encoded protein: CASSYRASGGYEQYF.

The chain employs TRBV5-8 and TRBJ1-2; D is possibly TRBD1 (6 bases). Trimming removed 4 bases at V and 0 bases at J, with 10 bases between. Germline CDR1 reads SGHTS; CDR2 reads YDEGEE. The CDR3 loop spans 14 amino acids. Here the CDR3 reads CASSLRDTNYGYTF. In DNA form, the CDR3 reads TGTGCCAGCAGCCTCCGGGACACTAACTATGGCTACACCTTC.

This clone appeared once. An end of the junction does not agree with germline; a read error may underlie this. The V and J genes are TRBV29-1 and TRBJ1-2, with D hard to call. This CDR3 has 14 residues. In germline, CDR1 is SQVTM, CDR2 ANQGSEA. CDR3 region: CSVEVGPQDYGYPF. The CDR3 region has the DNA TGCAGCGTTGAAGTTGGTCCGCAGGACTATGGCTACCCCTTC.

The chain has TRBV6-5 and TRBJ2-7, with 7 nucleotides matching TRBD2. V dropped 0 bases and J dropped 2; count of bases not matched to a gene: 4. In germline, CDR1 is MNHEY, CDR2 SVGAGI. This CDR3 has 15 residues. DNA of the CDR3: TGTGCCAGCAGTTACTCGAGCGGGACGACCTACGAGCAGTACTTC. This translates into CASSYSSGTTYEQYF.

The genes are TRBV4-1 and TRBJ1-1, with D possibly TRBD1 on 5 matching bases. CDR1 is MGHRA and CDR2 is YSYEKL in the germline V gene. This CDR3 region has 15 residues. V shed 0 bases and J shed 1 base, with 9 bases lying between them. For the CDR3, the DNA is TGCGCCAGCAGCCAAGACCTTCAGGGGAACACTGAAGCTTTCTTT. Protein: CASSQDLQGNTEAFF.